The source of this T cell receptor (beta chain) is a study of blood T cells in healthy people across ages. Overall study: With template switching, about one barcoded beta molecule was captured per two T cells.

A second PCR of roughly 6 to 12 cycles used a sample-barcoded 5' primer and a J-beta primer mix. TCRdb processed the 5' RACE reads anew with MiXCR; each CDR3 protein has one entry. The table lists around 2 million distinct CDR3 sequences, about two fifths of them singletons. Healthy Caucasian individuals from Russia aged 6 to 90 served as donors. Staff drew roughly 10 milliliters of peripheral blood from each donor. Sequencing used blood. This TCR was sampled from a human donor in good health.

Here the CDR3 reads CASRKTESGGEQFF. CDR3 DNA sequence: TGTGCCAGCAGAAAGACTGAGTCGGGGGGTGAGCAGTTCTTC. J is TRBJ2-1 and V is TRBV12-3 or TRBV12-4, with TRBD2 matching over 7 bases. There are 14 residues in the CDR3. The V segment lost 6 bases and the J segment 9 bases; nucleotides outside the gene matches: 11.